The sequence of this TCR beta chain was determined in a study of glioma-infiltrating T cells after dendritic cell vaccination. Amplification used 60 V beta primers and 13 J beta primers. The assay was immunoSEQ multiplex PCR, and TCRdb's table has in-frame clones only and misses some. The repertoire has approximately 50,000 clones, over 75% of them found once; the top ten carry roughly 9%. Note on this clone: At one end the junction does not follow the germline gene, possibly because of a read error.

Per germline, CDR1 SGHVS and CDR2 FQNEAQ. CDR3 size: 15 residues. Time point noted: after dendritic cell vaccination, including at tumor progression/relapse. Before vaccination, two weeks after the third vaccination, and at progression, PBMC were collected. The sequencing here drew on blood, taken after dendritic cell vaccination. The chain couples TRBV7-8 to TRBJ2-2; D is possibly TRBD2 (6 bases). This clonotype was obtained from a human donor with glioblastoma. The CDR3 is CASRLRWGDTGELFF. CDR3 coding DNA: TGTGCTAGCAGACTACGGTGGGGGGACACCGGGGAGCTGTTTTTT. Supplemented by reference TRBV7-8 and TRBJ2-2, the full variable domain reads GAGVSQSPRYKVAKRGQDVALRCDPISGHVSLFWYQQALGQGPEFLTYFQNEAQLDKSGLPSDRFFAERPEGSVSTLKIQRTQQEDSAVYLCASRLRWGDTGELFFGEGSRLTVL.